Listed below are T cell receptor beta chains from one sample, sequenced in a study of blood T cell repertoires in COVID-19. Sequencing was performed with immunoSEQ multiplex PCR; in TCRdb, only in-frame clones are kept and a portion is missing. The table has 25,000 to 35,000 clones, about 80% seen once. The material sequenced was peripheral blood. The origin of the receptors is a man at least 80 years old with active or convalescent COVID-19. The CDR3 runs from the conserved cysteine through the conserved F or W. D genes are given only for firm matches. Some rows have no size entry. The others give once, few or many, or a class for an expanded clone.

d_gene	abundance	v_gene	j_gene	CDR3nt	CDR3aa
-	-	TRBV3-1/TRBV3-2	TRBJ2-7	TGTGCCAGCTCCGTTGGGCCCTACGAGCAGTACTTC	CASSVGPYEQYF
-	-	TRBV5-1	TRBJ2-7	TGCGCCAGCAGCTGGGGGCACGCGAGCTCCTACGAGCAGTACTTC	CASSWGHASSYEQYF
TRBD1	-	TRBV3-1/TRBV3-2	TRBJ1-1	TGTGCCAGCAGCCATTGGGACAGGAACACTGAAGCTTTCTTT	CASSHWDRNTEAFF
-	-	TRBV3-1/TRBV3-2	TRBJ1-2	TGTGCCAGCAGCCACGACCGGACTCTGAACTATGGCTACACCTTC	CASSHDRTLNYGYTF
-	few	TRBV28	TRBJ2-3	TGTGCCAGCAGTTTAAGTGGGTACGGAGTCGGCGATACGCAGTATTTT	CASSLSGYGVGDTQYF
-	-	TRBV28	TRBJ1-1	TGTGCCAGCAGCCCAGGAACTGAAGCTTTCTTT	CASSPGTEAFF
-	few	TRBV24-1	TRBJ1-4	TGTGCCACCAGTGAGGTAGGAAGGGACAAAGAAGAAAAACTGTTTTTT	CATSEVGRDKEEKLFF
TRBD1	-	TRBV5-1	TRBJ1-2	TGCGCCAGCAGGCCACAGGGGGTAAACTATGGCTACACCTTC	CASRPQGVNYGYTF
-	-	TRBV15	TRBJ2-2	TGTGCCACCAGCAACTCACGCGGAGCGGGCCTTAGCGGGGAGCTGTTTTTT	CATSNSRGAGLSGELFF
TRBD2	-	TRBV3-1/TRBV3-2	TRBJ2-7	TGTGCCAGCAGACAGCCGGGGGGGGAGCAGTACTTC	CASRQPGGEQYF
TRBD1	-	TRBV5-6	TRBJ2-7	TGTGCCAGCAGCTTCGATACAGGGGATATCTACGAGCAGTACTTC	CASSFDTGDIYEQYF
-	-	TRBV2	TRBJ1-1	TGTGCCAGCAGGAGGGTTTGGAACACTGAAGCTTTCTTT	CASRRVWNTEAFF
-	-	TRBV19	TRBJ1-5	TGTGCCAGTAGTATTGGGGGGAGCAATCAGCCCCAGCATTTT	CASSIGGSNQPQHF
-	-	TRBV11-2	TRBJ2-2	TGTGCCAGCAGCCTGTCGGGTAGAAACACCGGGGAGCTGTTTTTT	CASSLSGRNTGELFF
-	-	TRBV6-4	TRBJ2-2	TGTGCCAGCAGCGCAGACTCGCCCGGGGAGCTGTTTTTT	CASSADSPGELFF
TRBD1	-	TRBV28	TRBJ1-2	TGTGCCAGCAGCATACAGGGGGCGTATGGCTACACCTTC	CASSIQGAYGYTF
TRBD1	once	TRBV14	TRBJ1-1	TGTGCCAGCAGCCAGCAGACAGGGTGGTCGACTGAAGCTTTCTTT	CASSQQTGWSTEAFF
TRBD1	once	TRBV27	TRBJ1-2	TGTGCCAGCAGTATGGGACAGAGGAATGGCTACACCTTC	CASSMGQRNGYTF
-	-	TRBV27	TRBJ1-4	TGTGCCAGCAGTTTTTACAAAGGGAGTGAAAAACTGTTTTTT	CASSFYKGSEKLFF
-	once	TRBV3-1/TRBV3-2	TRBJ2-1	TGTGCCAGCAGCCCCCCGGGAGCTGGGTCCTACAATGAGCAGTTCTTC	CASSPPGAGSYNEQFF
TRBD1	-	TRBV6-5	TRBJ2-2	TGTGCCAGCAGCCAAGGGACAGGGTACGGGGAGCTGTTTTTT	CASSQGTGYGELFF
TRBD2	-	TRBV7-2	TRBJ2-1	TGTGCCAGCAGCCCCACCGTGGCTAGCGGGGACAATGAGCAGTTCTTC	CASSPTVASGDNEQFF
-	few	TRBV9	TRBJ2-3	TGTGCCAGCAGCTCGTTTCCCTTCACAGGGGGGGCCGCAGATACGCAGTATTTT	CASSSFPFTGGAADTQYF
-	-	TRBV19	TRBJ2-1	TGTGCCAGTAGTATAGCGTTGAGCTCCTACAATGAGCAGTTCTTC	CASSIALSSYNEQFF
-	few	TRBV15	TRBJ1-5	TGTGCCACCAGCGGGGGGGGTCGGGTCGGCGGTCAGCCCCAGCATTTT	CATSGGGRVGGQPQHF
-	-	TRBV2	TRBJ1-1	TGTGCCAGCAGCATCCGGGACACTCATCTGAACACTGAAGCTTTCTTT	CASSIRDTHLNTEAFF
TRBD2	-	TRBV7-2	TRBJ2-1	TGTGCCAGCAGCCCCTCTAGCGGCATGCAGTTCTTC	CASSPSSGMQFF
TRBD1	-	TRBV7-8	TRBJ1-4	TGTGCCAGCAGCCCGCGGACAGGGAATGAAAAACTGTTTTTT	CASSPRTGNEKLFF
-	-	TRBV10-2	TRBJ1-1	TGCGCCAGCAGCAAAATGAACACTGAAGCTTTCTTT	CASSKMNTEAFF
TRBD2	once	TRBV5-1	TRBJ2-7	TGCGCCAGCAGTCGCCCGGGGGGACCCTACGAGCAGTACTTC	CASSRPGGPYEQYF
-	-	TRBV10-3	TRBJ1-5	TGTGCCATCAGTGAGTCCTGGGGGGGCGTGGGGAATCAGCCCCAGCATTTT	CAISESWGGVGNQPQHF
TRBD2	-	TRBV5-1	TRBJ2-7	TGCGCCAGCAGCCGAAACCTACTAGCGATCTCCTACGAGCAGTACTTC	CASSRNLLAISYEQYF
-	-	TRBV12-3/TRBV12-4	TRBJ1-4	TGTGCCAGCAGTTTCTCTCTCTCGGGGAGACTGTTTTTT	CASSFSLSGRLFF
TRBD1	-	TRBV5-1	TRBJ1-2	TGCGCCAGCAGCCCAACGCTACAGGGGCCCTATGGCTACACCTTC	CASSPTLQGPYGYTF
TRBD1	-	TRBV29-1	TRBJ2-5	TGCAGCGTACAGGGGGCGGAAAGAGAGACCCAGTACTTC	CSVQGAERETQYF
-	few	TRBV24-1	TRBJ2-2	TGTGCCACTGGGGGGACGCCCGGGGAGCTGTTTTTT	CATGGTPGELFF
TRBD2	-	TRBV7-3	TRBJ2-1	TGTGCCAGCAGCTTATATGGCGGGGGAAACAATGAGCAGTTCTTC	CASSLYGGGNNEQFF
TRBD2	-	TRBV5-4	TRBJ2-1	TGTGCCAGCAGCTTGGATCTAGCGGGAGTAGGCGAGCAGTTCTTC	CASSLDLAGVGEQFF
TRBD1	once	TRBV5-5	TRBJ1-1	TGTGCCAGCAGCTTGGGTCCAGGGGGTGGGAACACTGAAGCTTTCTTT	CASSLGPGGGNTEAFF
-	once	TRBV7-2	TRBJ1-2	TGTGCCAGCAGCTTAGGGACGGGGGGCGGATCCTATGGCTACACCTTC	CASSLGTGGGSYGYTF
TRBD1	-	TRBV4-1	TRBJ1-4	TGCGCCAGCAGACCGACAGGGTCGAGCGAAAAACTGTTTTTT	CASRPTGSSEKLFF
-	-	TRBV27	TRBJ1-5	TGTGCCAGCATCGGGACACCTTTTGAGCCCCAGCATTTT	CASIGTPFEPQHF
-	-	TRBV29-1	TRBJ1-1	TGCAGCGTCACTCCCGCGGACACTGAAGCTTTCTTT	CSVTPADTEAFF
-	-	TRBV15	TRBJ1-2	TGTGCCACCAGCTTCCACAGGGAGAGCTACACCTTC	CATSFHRESYTF
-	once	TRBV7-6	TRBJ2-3	TGTGCCAGCAGCTTATCGGGAGTGGCCACAGATACGCAGTATTTT	CASSLSGVATDTQYF
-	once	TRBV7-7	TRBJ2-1	TGTGCTAGCAGCTCCCTCCCAAAGAGCTCCTACAATGAGCAGTTCTTC	CASSSLPKSSYNEQFF
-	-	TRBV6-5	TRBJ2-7	TGTGCCAGCACCCCCGCAGGTTCTCACGAGCAGTACTTC	CASTPAGSHEQYF
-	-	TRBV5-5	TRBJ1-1	TGTGCCAGCAGCGATAGTGAGTTGAACACTGAAGCTTTCTTT	CASSDSELNTEAFF
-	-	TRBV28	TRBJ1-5	TGTGCCAGCAGACTGGGGCGGGGATATAGCAATCAGCCCCAGCATTTT	CASRLGRGYSNQPQHF
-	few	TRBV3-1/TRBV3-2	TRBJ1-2	TGTGCCAGCAGCCAAGGAGGCCAGGGCGGCTATGGCTACACCTTC	CASSQGGQGGYGYTF